The table lists the clone carrying this T cell receptor beta chain with a few counts. The data were obtained in a study of response to subunit inactivated influenza vaccine. V dropped 6 bases and J dropped 1; count of bases not matched to a gene: 5. The CDR3 is 15 residues long. TCRdb itself ran the RT-PCR reads through MiXCR, one entry per CDR3 protein. The sample shows about 570,000 distinct CDR3 sequences, about 10% of them seen only once. The sample was also linked to a second study, of T cells expressing NK-cell markers. That work contributes: Researchers built TCR beta cDNA using 5'RACE template switching with UMIs. Dominant NKG2C+ clonotypes accounted for about 1.0-8% of CD8+ T cells in six donors.

This sequence joins TRBV12-3 or TRBV12-4 and TRBJ1-5; 8 bases are shared with TRBD1. The TCR sequence derives from a man in his fifties or sixties who received an inactivated influenza vaccine. Sequenced material: PBMCs from blood, taken on the day of vaccination. The DNA of the CDR3 is TGTGCCAGCAGGAGAGACAGGGGAAGCAATCAGCCCCAGCATTTT. Translated: CASRRDRGSNQPQHF.